These T cell receptor beta chains were read from a single sample in a study of shared clonotypes between healthy human individuals. Profiled with immunoSEQ multiplex PCR; TCRdb holds only in-frame clones, not every one. Of some 1.1 million clones listed, approximately 77% are singletons. The specimen was memory CD4+ T cells from PBMCs. The receptors come from a man between 18 and 29 years old in good health. Some clones in this sample may be carry-over from other donors' samples. CDR3s include the opening cysteine and the closing phenylalanine or tryptophan. A D gene is named only where the DNA matches it firmly. Where a row states a size, it is once, few, many or the class of an expanded clone; other rows omit it.

j_gene: TRBJ2-3
abundance: .
len: 15
d_gene: .
v_gene: TRBV10-2
CDR3nt: TGCGCCAGCAGTGTCCGACAAACTAGCACAGATACGCAGTATTTT
CDR3aa: CASSVRQTSTDTQYF

j_gene: TRBJ1-1
abundance: .
len: 13
d_gene: .
v_gene: TRBV27
CDR3nt: TGTGCCAGCAGTTTGAAAGCGAACACTGAAACTTTCTTT
CDR3aa: CASSLKANTETFF

j_gene: TRBJ2-1
abundance: .
len: 14
d_gene: TRBD2
v_gene: TRBV25-1
CDR3nt: TGTGCCAGCAGTCAAGCGGGAGTCTACAATGAGCAGTTCTTC
CDR3aa: CASSQAGVYNEQFF

j_gene: TRBJ1-6
abundance: .
len: 13
d_gene: .
v_gene: TRBV27
CDR3nt: TGTGCCAGCACCAGGCAGCATAATTCACCCCTCCACTTT
CDR3aa: CASTRQHNSPLHF

j_gene: TRBJ2-1
abundance: .
len: 16
d_gene: TRBD2
v_gene: TRBV5-1
CDR3nt: TGCGCCAGCAGCTCCCCCGGCCTAGCGGGAGTCGGTGAGCAGTTCTTC
CDR3aa: CASSSPGLAGVGEQFF

j_gene: TRBJ2-1
abundance: .
len: 16
d_gene: .
v_gene: TRBV9
CDR3nt: TGTGCCAGCAGCGTCCGACGGGACAACAGTAACAATGAGCAGTTCTTC
CDR3aa: CASSVRRDNSNNEQFF

j_gene: TRBJ2-3
abundance: .
len: 15
d_gene: .
v_gene: TRBV5-1
CDR3nt: TGCGCCAGCAGCCGTTACGGGAGCAGCACAGATACGCAGTATTTT
CDR3aa: CASSRYGSSTDTQYF

j_gene: TRBJ2-5
abundance: .
len: 17
d_gene: .
v_gene: TRBV9
CDR3nt: TGTGCCAGCAGCGTAGCTCCATGGACAGACTCCCAAGAGACCCAGTACTTC
CDR3aa: CASSVAPWTDSQETQYF

j_gene: TRBJ1-1
abundance: few
len: 14
d_gene: TRBD1
v_gene: TRBV19
CDR3nt: TGTGCCAGTAGTCAACAGGGGCCGGGCACTGAAGCTTTCTTT
CDR3aa: CASSQQGPGTEAFF

j_gene: TRBJ1-5
abundance: .
len: 12
d_gene: .
v_gene: TRBV7-9
CDR3nt: TGTGCCAGCAGCTTAGTGCCGCAGCCCCAGCATTTT
CDR3aa: CASSLVPQPQHF

j_gene: TRBJ1-1
abundance: .
len: 14
d_gene: .
v_gene: TRBV6-6
CDR3nt: TGTGCCAGCAGTTACTCCAGGGGGAACACTGAAGCTTTCTTT
CDR3aa: CASSYSRGNTEAFF

j_gene: TRBJ2-7
abundance: once
len: 16
d_gene: TRBD2
v_gene: TRBV7-9
CDR3nt: TGTGCCAGCAGCGGGCTGCGGCGGGAGTCCGGCTACGAGCAGTACTTC
CDR3aa: CASSGLRRESGYEQYF

j_gene: TRBJ2-7
abundance: .
len: 14
d_gene: .
v_gene: TRBV7-2
CDR3nt: TGTGCCAGCAGCTTATCATGGAATTCCTACGAGCAGTACTTC
CDR3aa: CASSLSWNSYEQYF

j_gene: TRBJ2-3
abundance: .
len: 14
d_gene: .
v_gene: TRBV10-3
CDR3nt: TGTGCCACCGCCGCTTTCGGTCAGGGCCGTACGCAGTATTTT
CDR3aa: CATAAFGQGRTQYF

j_gene: TRBJ2-7
abundance: .
len: 13
d_gene: .
v_gene: TRBV2
CDR3nt: TGTGCCAGCACGTCCAGCGGCTCCTACGAGCAGTACTTC
CDR3aa: CASTSSGSYEQYF

j_gene: TRBJ1-1
abundance: .
len: 14
d_gene: .
v_gene: TRBV27
CDR3nt: TGTGCCAGCAGTATGAAGGGAAGGGGGACTGAAGCTTTCTTT
CDR3aa: CASSMKGRGTEAFF

j_gene: TRBJ2-5
abundance: .
len: 17
d_gene: .
v_gene: TRBV5-4
CDR3nt: TGTGCCAGCAGCGATGGGGGATCGGCGGGGTTACAAGAGACCCAGTACTTC
CDR3aa: CASSDGGSAGLQETQYF

j_gene: TRBJ1-5
abundance: .
len: 12
d_gene: .
v_gene: TRBV27
CDR3nt: TGTGCCAGCAGTTCCCAAATTCAAGGACTGATCTTT
CDR3aa: CASSSQIQGLIF

j_gene: TRBJ1-5
abundance: .
len: 12
d_gene: .
v_gene: TRBV6-5
CDR3nt: TGTGCCAGCAGTACTGGGGCACAGCCCCAGCATTTT
CDR3aa: CASSTGAQPQHF

j_gene: TRBJ1-5
abundance: .
len: 15
d_gene: .
v_gene: TRBV19
CDR3nt: TGTGCCAGTAGTATAAAGGGATATAGCAATCAGCCCCAGCATTTT
CDR3aa: CASSIKGYSNQPQHF

j_gene: TRBJ2-7
abundance: few
len: 13
d_gene: .
v_gene: TRBV7-9
CDR3nt: TGTGCCAGCAGCTTAGCGGGCGCCTACGAGCAGTACTTC
CDR3aa: CASSLAGAYEQYF

j_gene: TRBJ2-5
abundance: few
len: 13
d_gene: .
v_gene: TRBV9
CDR3nt: TGTGCCAGCAGCAAGGAAGGGGGAACGACCCAGTACTTC
CDR3aa: CASSKEGGTTQYF

j_gene: TRBJ2-7
abundance: many
len: 13
d_gene: TRBD1
v_gene: TRBV5-4
CDR3nt: TGTGCCAGCAGCCCGGACAGGGTGAGCGAGCAGTACTTC
CDR3aa: CASSPDRVSEQYF

j_gene: TRBJ2-5
abundance: .
len: 16
d_gene: TRBD2
v_gene: TRBV5-1
CDR3nt: TGCGCCAGCAGCTTGGGAGTAGCGGGAGAAGGAGAGACCCAGTACTTC
CDR3aa: CASSLGVAGEGETQYF

j_gene: TRBJ1-2
abundance: .
len: 13
d_gene: .
v_gene: TRBV30
CDR3nt: TGTGCCTGGAGTGCTCGCGTCGGGAATGGCTACACCTTC
CDR3aa: CAWSARVGNGYTF

j_gene: TRBJ1-2
abundance: few
len: 15
d_gene: .
v_gene: TRBV5-5
CDR3nt: TGTGCCAGCAGCTTGGCCACAGGGTCTGGCTATGGCTACACCTTC
CDR3aa: CASSLATGSGYGYTF

j_gene: TRBJ2-1
abundance: few
len: 15
d_gene: .
v_gene: TRBV6-1
CDR3nt: TGTGCCAGCAGTGAAGCGGGAGAGGCCTACAATGAGCAGTTCTTC
CDR3aa: CASSEAGEAYNEQFF

j_gene: TRBJ2-7
abundance: once
len: 13
d_gene: .
v_gene: TRBV30
CDR3nt: TGTGCCTGGAGTGTAGAAGGGACGACTGAGCAGCACTTC
CDR3aa: CAWSVEGTTEQHF

j_gene: TRBJ1-1
abundance: .
len: 18
d_gene: .
v_gene: TRBV18
CDR3nt: TGTGCCAGCTCACAGGGAATCGGGGCAGGTGGGCTTGGCACTGAAGCTTTCTTT
CDR3aa: CASSQGIGAGGLGTEAFF

j_gene: TRBJ2-5
abundance: .
len: 13
d_gene: .
v_gene: TRBV5-4
CDR3nt: TGTGCCAGCAACCAGGGGGGGCAAGAGACCCAGTACTTC
CDR3aa: CASNQGGQETQYF

j_gene: TRBJ2-7
abundance: .
len: 13
d_gene: TRBD1
v_gene: TRBV6-5
CDR3nt: TGTGGGGGCGGTGACAGGGAAGCCTACGAGCAGTACTTC
CDR3aa: CGGGDREAYEQYF

j_gene: TRBJ2-4
abundance: .
len: 16
d_gene: .
v_gene: TRBV2
CDR3nt: TGTGCCAGCAGTGACCCTAGGGGTCAGGGGAACAAATCTCGGTACTTC
CDR3aa: CASSDPRGQGNKSRYF

j_gene: TRBJ1-2
abundance: .
len: 14
d_gene: .
v_gene: TRBV14
CDR3nt: TGTGCCAGCAGCCCGTGGACACAGCTTTTTGGCTACACCTTC
CDR3aa: CASSPWTQLFGYTF

j_gene: TRBJ1-2
abundance: .
len: 15
d_gene: .
v_gene: TRBV7-2
CDR3nt: TGTGCCAGCAGCCCCCGGGGGGGGCAGGGTGGTGGCTACACCTTC
CDR3aa: CASSPRGGQGGGYTF

j_gene: TRBJ2-5
abundance: .
len: 13
d_gene: TRBD2
v_gene: TRBV7-3
CDR3nt: TGTGCCAGCAGCCCAACTAGCGAACAGACCCAGTACTTC
CDR3aa: CASSPTSEQTQYF

j_gene: TRBJ2-5
abundance: once
len: 13
d_gene: .
v_gene: TRBV6-1
CDR3nt: TGTGCCAGCAGTGATGGTATGGGGCGGACCCAGTACTTC
CDR3aa: CASSDGMGRTQYF

j_gene: TRBJ2-6
abundance: .
len: 14
d_gene: .
v_gene: TRBV27
CDR3nt: TGTGCCAGCACCCCAAACTCTGGGGCCAACGTCCTGACTTTC
CDR3aa: CASTPNSGANVLTF

j_gene: TRBJ2-1
abundance: few
len: 17
d_gene: .
v_gene: TRBV18
CDR3nt: TGTGCCAGCTCAGCGCAGATCGGAGCGAGGCAGGGCGATGAGCAGTTCTTC
CDR3aa: CASSAQIGARQGDEQFF

j_gene: TRBJ2-5
abundance: .
len: 14
d_gene: .
v_gene: TRBV19
CDR3nt: TGTGCCAGTAGTATGTCCCCGACTCAAGAGACCCAGTACTTC
CDR3aa: CASSMSPTQETQYF

j_gene: TRBJ2-1
abundance: .
len: 15
d_gene: TRBD1
v_gene: TRBV7-9
CDR3nt: TGTGCCAGCAGCTTAGGTACGGACAGGGGGAATGAGCAGTTCTTC
CDR3aa: CASSLGTDRGNEQFF

j_gene: TRBJ2-2
abundance: .
len: 16
d_gene: .
v_gene: TRBV7-2
CDR3nt: TGTGCCAGCAGCCCAACAGGGGGGGCGAACACCGGGGAGCTGTTTTTT
CDR3aa: CASSPTGGANTGELFF

j_gene: TRBJ2-5
abundance: .
len: 15
d_gene: .
v_gene: TRBV5-1
CDR3nt: TGCGCCAGCAGCTTGGTTGTTTCTAGCAAAGAGACCCAGTACTTC
CDR3aa: CASSLVVSSKETQYF

j_gene: TRBJ2-7
abundance: .
len: 14
d_gene: .
v_gene: TRBV2
CDR3nt: TGTGCCAGCAGTGTGGGTGGCGCAGCCTACGAGCAGTACTTC
CDR3aa: CASSVGGAAYEQYF

j_gene: TRBJ2-7
abundance: .
len: 15
d_gene: .
v_gene: TRBV7-9
CDR3nt: TGTGCCAGCACCCGCGAACCGTTGTTCGACCACGAGCAGTACTTC
CDR3aa: CASTREPLFDHEQYF

j_gene: TRBJ2-7
abundance: once
len: 16
d_gene: TRBD1
v_gene: TRBV6-6
CDR3nt: TGTGCCAGCAGTTCATCGGACAGGGGGAACCCCTACGAGCAGTACTTC
CDR3aa: CASSSSDRGNPYEQYF

j_gene: TRBJ2-5
abundance: .
len: 12
d_gene: .
v_gene: TRBV28
CDR3nt: TGTGCCAGCAGTGGACTAAAAGAGACCCAGTACTTC
CDR3aa: CASSGLKETQYF

j_gene: TRBJ1-5
abundance: .
len: 14
d_gene: .
v_gene: TRBV2
CDR3nt: TGTGCCAGCAGTTGGGGAGGGGGCAATCAGCCCCAGCATTTT
CDR3aa: CASSWGGGNQPQHF

j_gene: TRBJ2-2
abundance: .
len: 16
d_gene: TRBD1
v_gene: TRBV5-4
CDR3nt: TGTGCCAGCAGCTTGGCCCCAGGGGGAAACACCGGGGAGCTGTTTTTT
CDR3aa: CASSLAPGGNTGELFF